One sample yielded the 22 T cell receptor beta chains listed below, sequenced in a study of shared T cell receptors in the human thymus. Here immunoSEQ multiplex PCR was the method, and the copy in TCRdb shows in-frame clones only, minus some. This table holds roughly 560,000 clones, around 82% found once. The same sample was also used in a study of human thymus T cells.

Sequencing was performed on thymocytes. The receptor set was obtained from a boy under three years old with a congenital heart defect.

In its sample, this clone was seen once. The chain recombines TRBV7-6 with TRBJ2-1; 12 bases are shared with TRBD2. Trimming took 1 base from V and 4 from J; bases not matched to a gene: 5. Per the germline V gene, CDR1 is SGHVS and CDR2 is FNYEAQ. The CDR3 contains 17 residues. CDR3 bases: TGTGCCAGCAGCTTAGGGTCTCTAGCGGGAGGGTACAATGAGCAGTTCTTC. This gives the protein CASSLGSLAGGYNEQFF.

The V gene is TRBV9, the J gene TRBJ2-1; tentatively, D is TRBD2 (6 bases). The germline gives CDR1 SGDLS, CDR2 YYNGEE. The CDR3 contains 15 residues. Trimming left V 7 bases short and J 2 bases short, with 16 bases between. The CDR3 sequence: CASGSGSGPYNEQFF. The CDR3 coding sequence is TGTGCCAGCGGTTCCGGGAGCGGACCCTACAATGAGCAGTTCTTC.

The CDR3 bases are TGTGCCAGCAGCGTAGCCCCTAGGCGGGAGGGCCGGTACGAGCAGTACTTC. Protein sequence: CASSVAPRREGRYEQYF. The rearrangement uses TRBV9 and TRBJ2-7; 9 positions agree with TRBD2. V dropped 0 bases and J dropped 4; count of bases not matched to a gene: 11. CDR3 length equals 17 residues. CDR1 SGDLS and CDR2 YYNGEE come from the germline V gene.

Comment on this clone: The same CDR3 is also encoded by other DNA sequences in this sample. V usage is TRBV7-9 and J usage is TRBJ2-7, with 12 bases lining up with TRBD2. Germline V gene sequence: CDR1 SEHNR, CDR2 FQNEAQ (reference sequence). The CDR3 is 14 amino acids. Germline trimming cut 4 bases from V and 3 bases from J; bases unmatched to any gene: 1. For the CDR3, the DNA is TGTGCCAGCAGCTCGGGACTAGCGGGCTACGAGCAGTACTTC. This encodes CASSSGLAGYEQYF.

The chain uses TRBV9 and TRBJ2-5; 7 bases are a match to TRBD2. Looked up from germline, CDR1 is SGDLS and CDR2 is YYNGEE. This CDR3 region has 12 residues. V lost 6 bases to trimming and J lost 5 bases; unmatched junction nucleotides: 4. The CDR3 sequence: CASNPGGETQYF. The CDR3 DNA follows: TGTGCCAGCAACCCGGGGGGTGAGACCCAGTACTTC.

The CDR3 region is CATTTSGTSSYEQYF. The CDR3 region has the DNA TGTGCCACCACAACTAGCGGGACAAGCTCCTACGAGCAGTACTTC. The chain carries TRBV27 and TRBJ2-7, with 10 bases lining up with TRBD2. The V and J ends lost 10 bases and 0 bases, in that order; junction bases with no gene match: 9. Per the germline V gene, CDR1 is MNHEY and CDR2 is SMNVEV (reference sequence). The CDR3 extends over 15 amino acids.

The chain has TRBV27 and TRBJ2-1, with D possibly matching TRBD2 (6 bases). The CDR3 loop spans 15 amino acids. Germline loops: CDR1 MNHEY, CDR2 SMNVEV (reference sequence). Trimming left V 1 base short and J 0 bases short, with 7 bases between. The CDR3 sequence is CASSLWGLSYNEQFF. The CDR3 DNA reads as TGTGCCAGCAGTTTATGGGGACTCTCCTACAATGAGCAGTTCTTC.

A single count supports this clone. This chain connects TRBV28 to TRBJ2-2; D may be TRBD1 (6 bases). V was trimmed by 8 bases and J by 1 base, leaving 14 bases between them. CDR3 size: 15 residues. Germline lookup yields CDR1 MDHEN and CDR2 SYDVKM. As DNA, the CDR3 is TGTGCCAGCCTGGGCAGGGGCCGGAACACCGGGGAGCTGTTTTTT. Protein sequence: CASLGRGRNTGELFF. The entire variable domain, with the rest obtained from reference TRBV28 and TRBJ2-2, is as follows: DVKVTQSSRYLVKRTGEKVFLECVQDMDHENMFWYRQDPGLGLRLIYFSYDVKMKEKGDIPEGYSVSREKKERFSLILESASTNQTSMYLCASLGRGRNTGELFFGEGSRLTVL.

In the case of this clone: At one end the junction does not follow the germline gene, possibly because of a read error. The chain carries TRBV6-1 and TRBJ1-5, with 10 bases fitting TRBD1. Germline lookup yields CDR1 MNHNS and CDR2 SASEGT. The CDR3 has 12 residues. CDR3 nucleotide sequence: TGCGGGACAGGGGTGGGCAATCAGCCCCAGCATTTT. Translated: CGTGVGNQPQHF.

CDR3 nucleotides: TGTGCCAGCAGCTCCTCGGGACTAGCGGTCATATGGGCCGCTTACAATGAGCAGTTCTTC. Amino acids: CASSSSGLAVIWAAYNEQFF. The chain has TRBV7-6 and TRBJ2-1, with TRBD2 identical over 11 bases. The CDR3 totals 20 residues. Germline V lookup: CDR1 SGHVS, CDR2 FNYEAQ. V lost 4 bases and J lost 4; bases outside the gene matches: 18.

The rearrangement uses TRBV29-1 and TRBJ2-6; D may be TRBD2 (5 bases). The V gene's germline CDR1 is SQVTM and CDR2 ANQGSEA. The germline V and J ends were trimmed by 1 base and 0 bases, with 10 bases remaining between them. This CDR3 is 16 amino acids long. In DNA, the CDR3 is TGCAGCGTTGAAGCCCCGAGGGACTCTGGGGCCAACGTCCTGACTTTC. The encoded protein is CSVEAPRDSGANVLTF.

The rearrangement uses TRBV25-1 and TRBJ2-4; maybe TRBD2 (6 bases). Deletions cut 6 bases from V and 1 base from J, with 10 bases between. The germline V gene has CDR1 MGHDK and CDR2 SYGVNS. This CDR3 is built from 14 residues. The CDR3 spells CASRGGFAKNIQYF. CDR3 sequence (DNA): TGTGCCAGCAGGGGGGGTTTCGCCAAAAACATTCAGTACTTC.

The rearrangement links TRBV7-2 to TRBJ2-7; 12 nucleotides line up with TRBD2. Germline V gene data show CDR1 as SGHTA and CDR2 as FQGNSA. The CDR3 sequence is 16 residues long. V trimming: 3 bases; J trimming: 6 bases; junction bases outside the gene matches: 9. The CDR3 loop is CASSLATSGSRREQYF. The CDR3 DNA reads TGTGCCAGCAGCTTGGCGACTAGCGGGAGTCGTCGCGAGCAGTACTTC.

The V and J genes are TRBV27 and TRBJ2-7; 7 positions match TRBD1. This CDR3 is 13 amino acids long. The J segment lost 3 bases and the V segment lost 5 bases, leaving 4 bases of the junction unmatched. The germline V gene has CDR1 MNHEY and CDR2 SMNVEV (reference sequence). The CDR3 loop is CASSRGLGYEQYF. The CDR3 region has the DNA TGTGCCAGCAGTAGGGGGCTGGGCTACGAGCAGTACTTC.

The chain has TRBV11-2 and TRBJ2-2, with 9 bases lining up with TRBD2. Germline CDR1 reads SGHAT; CDR2 reads FQNNGV. V gave up 2 bases and J gave up 3 bases; unmatched junction bases: 7. The CDR3 spans 17 residues. The CDR3 is CASSLRGGRGDTGELFF. CDR3 DNA: TGTGCCAGCAGCTTAAGGGGCGGGAGGGGAGACACCGGGGAGCTGTTTTTT.

This clone showed up just once. This chain connects TRBV29-1 to TRBJ2-1; D perhaps matches TRBD2 (6 bases). V was pared by 4 bases and J by 4 bases, with 14 bases between. The CDR3 consists of 14 residues. Germline-derived CDR1 and CDR2 are SQVTM and ANQGSEA. The CDR3 region is CSVGDGGLYNEQFF. CDR3 DNA: TGCAGCGTTGGGGATGGGGGACTGTACAATGAGCAGTTCTTC.

The CDR3 sequence is CASSEASGRAYEQYF. CDR3 coding DNA: TGTGCCAGCAGTGAGGCTAGCGGGAGGGCCTACGAGCAGTACTTC. The chain joins TRBV2 to TRBJ2-5; 12 bases match TRBD2. The DNA end is a closer match to TRBJ2-7, so the J assignment may be wrong. This CDR3 has 15 amino acids. Germline V gives CDR1 SNHLY, CDR2 FYNNEI.

This clone was seen a handful of times. J is TRBJ1-1 and V is TRBV19; perhaps TRBD1 as D (5 bases). The V and J ends lost 1 base and 11 bases respectively, with 20 bases between them. CDR1 and CDR2 (germline): LNHDA, SQIVND (reference sequence). The CDR3 is 15 residues long. The CDR3 DNA reads as TGTGCCAGTAGTATAGGGCCCTCGACAGAGTGTGGGGCTTTCTTT. Translation gives CASSIGPSTECGAFF.

The rearrangement uses TRBV7-9 and TRBJ2-7, with TRBD1 matching over 9 bases. The germline V gene encodes CDR1 SEHNR and CDR2 FQNEAQ (reference sequence). The J segment lost 6 bases and the V segment lost 4 bases, leaving 10 bases of the junction unmatched. This CDR3 spans 15 amino acids. The CDR3 reads CASSSPGQGRSEQYF. The CDR3 DNA reads as TGTGCCAGCAGCTCACCGGGACAGGGACGTTCCGAGCAGTACTTC.

The J gene is TRBJ2-5, the V gene TRBV4-1; 9 bases align to TRBD2. After removal of 1 base from V and 1 base from J, the junction contained 7 bases not matched to a gene. The CDR3 consists of 17 residues. Looked up from germline, CDR1 is MGHRA and CDR2 is YSYEKL. Written as DNA, the CDR3 is TGCGCCAGCAGCCAAGCGGCTAGCGGGAACACCCAAGAGACCCAGTACTTC. Amino acid sequence: CASSQAASGNTQETQYF.

The chain joins TRBV28 to TRBJ2-5; 9 bases map to TRBD2. The germline gives CDR1 MDHEN, CDR2 SYDVKM. The V segment lost 10 bases and the J segment 5 bases; nucleotides outside the gene matches: 11. The CDR3 totals 14 residues. CDR3 coding DNA: TGTGCCACCATGCGGGAGGGCCCGGGGGAGACCCAGTACTTC. Its translation is CATMREGPGETQYF. Full variable domain (remainder filled in from reference TRBV28 and TRBJ2-5): DVKVTQSSRYLVKRTGEKVFLECVQDMDHENMFWYRQDPGLGLRLIYFSYDVKMKEKGDIPEGYSVSREKKERFSLILESASTNQTSMYLCATMREGPGETQYFGPGTRLLVL.

V and J are TRBV29-1 and TRBJ2-7; 10 bases are shared with TRBD2. Germline V gene lookup returns CDR1 SQVTM and CDR2 ANQGSEA. V lost 4 bases and J lost 3; bases outside the gene matches: 6. The CDR3 totals 14 residues. CDR3 DNA: TGCAGCGTTGGGACTAGCGGAAAAAACTACGAGCAGTACTTC. It encodes CSVGTSGKNYEQYF.